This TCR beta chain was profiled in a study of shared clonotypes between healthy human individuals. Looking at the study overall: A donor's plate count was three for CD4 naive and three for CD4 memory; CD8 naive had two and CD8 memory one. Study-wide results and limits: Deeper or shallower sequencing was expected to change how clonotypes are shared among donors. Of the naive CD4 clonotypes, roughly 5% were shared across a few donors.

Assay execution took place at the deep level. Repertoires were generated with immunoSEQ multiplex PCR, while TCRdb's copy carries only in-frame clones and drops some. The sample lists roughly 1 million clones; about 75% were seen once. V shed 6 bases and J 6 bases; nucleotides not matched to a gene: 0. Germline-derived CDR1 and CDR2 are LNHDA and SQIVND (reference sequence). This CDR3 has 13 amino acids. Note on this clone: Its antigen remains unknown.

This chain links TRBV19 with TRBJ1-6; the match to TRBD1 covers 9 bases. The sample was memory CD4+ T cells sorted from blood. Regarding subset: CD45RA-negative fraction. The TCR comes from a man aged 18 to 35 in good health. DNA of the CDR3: TGTGCCAGTAGACAGGGGGCTAATTCACCCCTCCACTTT. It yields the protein CASRQGANSPLHF.